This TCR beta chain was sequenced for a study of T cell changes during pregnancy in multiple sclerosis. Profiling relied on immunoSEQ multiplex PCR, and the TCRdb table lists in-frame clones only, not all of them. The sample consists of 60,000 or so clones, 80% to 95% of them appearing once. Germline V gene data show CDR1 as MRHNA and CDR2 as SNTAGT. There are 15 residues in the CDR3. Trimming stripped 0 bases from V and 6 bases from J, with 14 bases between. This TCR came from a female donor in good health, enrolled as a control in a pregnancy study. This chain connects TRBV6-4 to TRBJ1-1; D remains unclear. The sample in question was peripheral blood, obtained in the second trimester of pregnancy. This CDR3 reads CASSDSAGGQAEAFF. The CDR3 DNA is TGTGCCAGCAGTGACTCCGCGGGAGGGCAGGCTGAAGCTTTCTTT.